Sequencing of this T cell receptor (beta chain) was carried out in a study of spatial heterogeneity in lung cancer. Study-level information: Consistently, beta-chain sequences turned up in larger numbers than alpha-chain sequences did. For the average unique TCR and UMI combination, more than 9.5 occurrences appeared in raw reads. Findings of the study overall: Counts of expanded intratumoral alpha and beta TCRs tracked tumor mutation counts.

The time point: sample taken at primary tumor resection. Whole RNA from tumor, nontumor lung or frozen PBMC was sequenced unsorted. This clonotype was counted ten times or more. Its specificity is unknown. The library was designed around alpha chains, so this beta chain is a stray read whose abundance carries little weight. Every TCR cDNA molecule carried a tag that served as a unique molecular identifier. TCRdb re-analysed the 5' RACE reads in MiXCR, keeping a single row per CDR3 protein. The repertoire consists of some 10,000 distinct CDR3 sequences, with 4% to 6.5% occurring once and the leading ten covering around 12%. The CDR3 runs to 14 residues. Germline V CDR1 and CDR2: MNHEY, SVGAGI. The trim removed 2 bases at V and 9 bases at J, leaving 2 bases unmatched.

The source material was lung tumor tissue, sampled at surgery. This sequence originates from a male donor with early-stage non-small cell lung cancer. The chain links TRBV6-5 to TRBJ2-1; 12 bases agree with TRBD1. The CDR3: CASSYGTGGLEQFF. The CDR3 region has the DNA TGTGCCAGCAGTTACGGGACAGGGGGCCTTGAGCAGTTCTTC.